What follows describes a single TCR beta chain. What it binds is not known. The data derive from a study of long-term antiretroviral therapy in people with HIV. Study-wide findings and caveats: Clonotypes expanded prior to ART showed repertoire dominance at all sampled time points.

Investigators performed immunoSEQ version v3.0 at survey level. Using immunoSEQ multiplex PCR, the repertoire was profiled, and TCRdb retains in-frame clones only, with some absent. The sample holds some 28,000 clones; 85% to 90% are singletons and the top ten take roughly 4%. This clonotype was obtained from a woman aged 18-29 years with HIV. This specimen consisted of unsorted PBMCs, obtained 0.5 years after starting antiretroviral therapy.

The CDR3 bases are TGCGCCAGCAGCCCCTCTGGAGACAGCCAAGAGACCCAGTACTTC. It encodes CASSPSGDSQETQYF. The chain carries TRBV5-1 and TRBJ2-5; D possibly corresponds to TRBD1 (5 bases). Per the germline V gene, CDR1 is SGHRS and CDR2 is YFSETQ. The CDR3 has 15 residues. Trimming left V 4 bases short and J 1 base short, with 14 bases between.